This T cell receptor (beta chain) was profiled in a study of shared clonotypes between healthy human individuals. Notes on the study in general: Clonotype sharing levels among donors were expected to vary with sequencing depth.

This CDR3 is 17 amino acids long. V was pared by 5 bases and J by 3 bases, with 23 bases between. Per germline, CDR1 MNHEY and CDR2 SMNVEV (reference sequence). This clone has only one observation. The antigen remains undetermined. The repertoire was sequenced with immunoSEQ multiplex PCR; TCRdb's copy has only in-frame clones and lacks some. This sample has about 730,000 clones, with about two thirds found just once. J is TRBJ2-7 and V is TRBV27; D remains unclear. Material: memory CD4+ T cells sorted from blood. The subset: CD45RA-negative fraction. This clonotype originated in a woman aged 25-40 years in good health. In nucleotides, the CDR3 is TGTGCCAGCAGTCCGTCTAGTTCCCTCGTCTTTGGCTACGAGCAGTACTTC. It specifies CASSPSSSLVFGYEQYF.